Included here is one T cell receptor (beta chain) sequence, with context. The repertoire was sequenced with immunoSEQ multiplex PCR; TCRdb's copy has only in-frame clones and lacks some. The sample contains 300,000 to 400,000 clones, 65% to 90% of which appear only once. This specimen comes from a study of blood T cell repertoires in COVID-19. Study-wide background: There were acute and convalescent COVID-19 samples, and they came from the United States, Italy and Spain.

The V gene end was trimmed by 2 bases and the J gene end by 4 bases; junction bases not matched to a gene: 7. Germline CDR1 reads MNHEY; CDR2 reads SVGAGI. CDR3 length equals 15 residues. Cohorts were based on clinical histories the participants reported. This clonotype was sampled from a woman between 40 and 55 years old with acute COVID-19. The rearrangement links TRBV6-5 to TRBJ1-2, with 7 bases lining up with TRBD1. Sequenced: PBMCs or T cells enriched from blood (not recorded which). CDR3 protein: CASSYDRAGGYGYTF. As DNA, the CDR3 is TGTGCCAGCAGTTACGACAGGGCAGGAGGCTATGGCTACACCTTC.